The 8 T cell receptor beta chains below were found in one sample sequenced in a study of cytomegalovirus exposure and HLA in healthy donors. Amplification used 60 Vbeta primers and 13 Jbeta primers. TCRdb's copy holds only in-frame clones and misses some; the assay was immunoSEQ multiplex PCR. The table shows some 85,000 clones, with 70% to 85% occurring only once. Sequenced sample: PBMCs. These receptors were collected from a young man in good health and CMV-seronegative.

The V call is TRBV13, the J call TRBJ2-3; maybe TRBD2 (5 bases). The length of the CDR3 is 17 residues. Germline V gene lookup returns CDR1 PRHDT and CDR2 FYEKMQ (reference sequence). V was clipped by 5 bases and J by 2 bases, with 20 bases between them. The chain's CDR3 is CASSQLTSTGFTDTQYF. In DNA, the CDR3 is TGTGCCAGCAGCCAGTTAACTAGTACCGGATTCACAGATACGCAGTATTTT.

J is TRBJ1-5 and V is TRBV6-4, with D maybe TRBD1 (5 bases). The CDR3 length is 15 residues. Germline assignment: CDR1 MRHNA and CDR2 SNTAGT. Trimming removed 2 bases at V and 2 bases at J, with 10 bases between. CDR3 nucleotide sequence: TGTGCCAGCAGTGACCAGGGCATGGGCAATCAGCCCCAGCATTTT. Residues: CASSDQGMGNQPQHF.

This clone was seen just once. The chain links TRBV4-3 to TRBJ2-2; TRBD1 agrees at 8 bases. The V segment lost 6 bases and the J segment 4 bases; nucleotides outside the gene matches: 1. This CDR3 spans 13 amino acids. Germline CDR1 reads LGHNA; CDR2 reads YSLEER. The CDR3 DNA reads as TGCGCCAGCAGACAGGGGGGCACCGGGGAGCTGTTTTTT. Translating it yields CASRQGGTGELFF.

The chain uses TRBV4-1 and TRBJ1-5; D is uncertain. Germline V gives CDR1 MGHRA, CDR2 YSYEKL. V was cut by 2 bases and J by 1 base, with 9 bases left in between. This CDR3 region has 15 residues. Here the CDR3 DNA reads TGCGCCAGCAGCCAAACAGACCCCAGCAATCAGCCCCAGCATTTT. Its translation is CASSQTDPSNQPQHF.

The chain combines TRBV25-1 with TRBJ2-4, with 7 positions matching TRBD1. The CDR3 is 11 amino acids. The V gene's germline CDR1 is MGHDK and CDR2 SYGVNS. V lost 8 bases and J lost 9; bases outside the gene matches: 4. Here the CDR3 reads CASAGGTIQYF. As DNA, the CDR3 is TGTGCCAGCGCAGGGGGAACCATTCAGTACTTC.

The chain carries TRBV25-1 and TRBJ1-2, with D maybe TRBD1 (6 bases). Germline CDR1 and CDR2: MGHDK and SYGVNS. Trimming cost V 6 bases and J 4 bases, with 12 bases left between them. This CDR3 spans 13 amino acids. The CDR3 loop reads CASRQNRAYGYTF. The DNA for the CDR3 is TGTGCCAGCAGGCAAAACAGGGCCTATGGCTACACCTTC.

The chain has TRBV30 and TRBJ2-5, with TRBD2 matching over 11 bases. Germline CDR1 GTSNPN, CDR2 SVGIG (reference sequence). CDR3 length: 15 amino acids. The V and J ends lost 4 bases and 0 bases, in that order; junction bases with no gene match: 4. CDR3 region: CAWIGTSGYQETQYF. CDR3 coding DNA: TGTGCCTGGATCGGGACTAGCGGTTACCAAGAGACCCAGTACTTC.

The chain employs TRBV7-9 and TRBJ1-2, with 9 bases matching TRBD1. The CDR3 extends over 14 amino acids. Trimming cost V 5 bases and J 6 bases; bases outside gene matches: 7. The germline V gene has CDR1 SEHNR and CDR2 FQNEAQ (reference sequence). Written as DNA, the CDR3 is TGTGCCAGCAGCCCACTACAGGGGGCCCATGGCTACACCTTC. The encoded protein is CASSPLQGAHGYTF.